These 30 T cell receptor beta chains originate from one sample sequenced in a study of PD-1 blockade in classical Hodgkin lymphoma. Profiled with immunoSEQ multiplex PCR; TCRdb holds only in-frame clones, not every one. The data hold about 13,000 clones, with 80% observed a single time. Every patient had relapsed following autologous stem cell transplantation, and cohorts differed in brentuximab vedotin exposure. This specimen consisted of peripheral blood mononuclear cells (PBMCs), obtained at baseline. The source is a human donor with classical Hodgkin lymphoma.

This clone was detected only once. This rearrangement joins TRBV7-2 to TRBJ2-1; a possible D gene is TRBD2 (5 bases). The CDR3 extends over 13 amino acids. V lost 3 bases and J 9 bases, leaving 12 bases between the germline ends. Germline CDR1 is SGHTA and CDR2 is FQGNSA. The CDR3 spells CASSFSRGSEQFF. The CDR3 DNA reads as TGTGCCAGCAGCTTTTCTCGGGGTAGTGAGCAGTTCTTC.

This chain connects TRBV21-1 to TRBJ1-1. TRBV21-1 is listed as a pseudogene. The CDR3 covers 13 residues. The CDR3: CASKGGVDTEAFF. The DNA of the CDR3 is TGTGCCAGCAAGGGGGGGGTGGACACTGAAGCTTTCTTT.

The rearrangement uses TRBV5-4 and TRBJ2-7; the match to TRBD1 covers 7 bases. This CDR3 is built from 11 residues. Trimming took 9 bases from V and 3 from J; bases not matched to a gene: 3. The germline V gene encodes CDR1 SGHNT and CDR2 YYREEE (reference sequence). The CDR3 DNA is TGTGCCACCGGGACAGACTACGAGCAGTACTTC. Translating it yields CATGTDYEQYF.

The rearrangement uses TRBV5-1 and TRBJ2-7, with 12 bases identical to TRBD2. V lost 0 bases to trimming and J lost 1 base; unmatched junction nucleotides: 5. The CDR3 contains 17 residues. Germline V gene sequence: CDR1 SGHRS, CDR2 YFSETQ. In DNA, the CDR3 is TGCGCCAGCAGCTTGGGACTAGCGGGAGACAGGTCCTACGAGCAGTACTTC. Amino acid sequence: CASSLGLAGDRSYEQYF.

The J gene is TRBJ2-5, the V gene TRBV5-1; 12 positions agree with TRBD1. V lost 4 bases to trimming and J lost 5 bases; unmatched junction nucleotides: 6. This CDR3 has 15 residues. CDR1 and CDR2 (germline): SGHRS, YFSETQ. CDR3 nucleotides: TGCGCCAGCAGCCTGGGACAGGGGGCAGGCGAGACCCAGTACTTC. It codes for CASSLGQGAGETQYF.

This clone came up a few times. The genes are TRBV27 and TRBJ2-7; 8 nucleotides align to TRBD1. Germline V gene lookup returns CDR1 MNHEY and CDR2 SMNVEV (reference sequence). V was pared by 4 bases and J by 4 bases, with 3 bases of the junction left unmatched. The CDR3 is 13 residues long. The CDR3 DNA sequence: TGTGCCAGCAGTTATGGACAGGGATACGAGCAGTACTTC. It specifies CASSYGQGYEQYF.

The chain recombines TRBV2 with TRBJ1-1; possibly TRBD1 for D (6 bases). Trimming took off 3 bases at V and 0 bases at J, with 11 bases between the two ends. Germline assignment: CDR1 SNHLY and CDR2 FYNNEI. The CDR3 has 15 residues. This CDR3 reads CASSELGGLNTEAFF. The CDR3 DNA reads as TGTGCCAGCAGTGAGCTGGGGGGGCTGAACACTGAAGCTTTCTTT.

The gene calls are TRBV30 and TRBJ1-1, with a weak D call TRBD1 (5 bases). V was pared by 2 bases and J by 0 bases, with 16 bases between. This CDR3 is built from 16 residues. CDR1 is GTSNPN and CDR2 is SVGIG in the germline V gene (reference sequence). The CDR3 DNA reads as TGTGCCTGGAGTTCCCAGACAGTTCTCATGAACACTGAAGCTTTCTTT. Protein: CAWSSQTVLMNTEAFF.

The chain employs TRBV4-2 and TRBJ1-4, with D tentatively TRBD1 (5 bases). Trimming took 6 bases from V and 5 from J, leaving 19 bases between them. CDR1 is LGHNA, CDR2 YNFKEQ, per germline. This CDR3 has 16 amino acids. The CDR3 here is CASSLEVGTLNEKLFF. CDR3 in DNA: TGTGCCAGCAGTCTAGAGGTTGGGACCTTAAATGAAAAACTGTTTTTT.

The chain uses TRBV11-2 and TRBJ2-7, with 11 positions matching TRBD2. The CDR3 consists of 15 residues. The V gene end was trimmed by 4 bases and the J gene end by 0 bases; junction bases not matched to a gene: 2. Germline-derived CDR1 and CDR2 are SGHAT and FQNNGV. The CDR3 spells CASSYGTSGSYEQYF. In nucleotides, the CDR3 is TGTGCCAGCAGCTACGGGACTAGCGGCTCCTACGAGCAGTACTTC.

J is TRBJ2-1 and V is TRBV5-4; 9 nucleotides match TRBD2. Trimming removed 6 bases from V and 1 base from J; junction bases left unmatched: 14. Per germline, CDR1 SGHNT and CDR2 YYREEE (reference sequence). This CDR3 has 18 amino acids. In DNA form, the CDR3 reads TGTGCCAGCACCCTAACCGCCGGGACTAGCTTGTCCTACAATGAGCAGTTCTTC. Translating it yields CASTLTAGTSLSYNEQFF.

The J gene is TRBJ2-5, the V gene TRBV18; D is uncertain. Trimming took off 5 bases at V and 1 base at J, with 8 bases between the two ends. Germline values: CDR1 KGHSH, CDR2 LQKENI. This CDR3 comprises 13 residues. CDR3 region: CASSSSSQETQYF. CDR3 sequence (DNA): TGTGCCAGCTCAAGCAGCAGCCAAGAGACCCAGTACTTC.

This clone was found once. The V gene is TRBV6-1, the J gene TRBJ2-7; 9 nucleotides line up with TRBD2. V was pared by 1 base and J by 0 bases, with 7 bases of the junction left unmatched. This CDR3 region has 17 residues. CDR1 is MNHNS, CDR2 SASEGT, per germline. The CDR3 region is CASSEEWLAGYSYEQYF. For the CDR3, the DNA is TGTGCCAGCAGTGAAGAGTGGCTAGCGGGATACTCCTACGAGCAGTACTTC.

The rearrangement joins TRBV30 to TRBJ1-3, with D possibly being TRBD1 (5 bases). This CDR3 region has 15 residues. Germline V gene lookup returns CDR1 GTSNPN and CDR2 SVGIG (reference sequence). Deletions cut 2 bases from V and 0 bases from J, with 11 bases between. The CDR3 DNA reads as TGTGCCTGGAGTTTATTGGGGGGCTCTGGAAACACCATATATTTT. This gives the protein CAWSLLGGSGNTIYF. The variable domain in full, with the rest retrieved from reference TRBV30 and TRBJ1-3, is SQTIHQWPATLVQPVGSPLSLECTVEGTSNPNLYWYRQAAGRGLQLLFYSVGIGQISSEVPQNLSASRPQDRQFILSSKKLLLSDSGFYLCAWSLLGGSGNTIYFGEGSWLTVV.

The chain is built from TRBV28 and TRBJ2-5, with unresolved D. The germline V gene encodes CDR1 MDHEN and CDR2 SYDVKM. CDR3 length: 11 residues. V lost 3 bases and J lost 5, with 4 bases in between. DNA of the CDR3: TGTGCCAGCAGTTTTGGTGAGACCCAGTACTTC. Its translation is CASSFGETQYF.

V and J are TRBV7-2 and TRBJ2-5; unclear D gene. CDR3 length equals 18 residues. Germline-derived CDR1 and CDR2 are SGHTA and FQGNSA. Trimming removed 3 bases at V and 4 bases at J, with 24 bases between. CDR3 sequence: CASSFTNVGRYFSETQYF. The CDR3 DNA is TGTGCCAGCAGCTTTACCAATGTTGGGCGGTACTTCTCAGAGACCCAGTACTTC.

The chain carries TRBV6-5 and TRBJ2-1; 8 bases are shared with TRBD2. The length of the CDR3 is 15 residues. Per germline, CDR1 MNHEY and CDR2 SVGAGI. Trimming at V came to 4 bases and at J to 4 bases, leaving 6 bases not matched to a gene. The CDR3 protein is CASSSVGGAYNEQFF. CDR3 in DNA: TGTGCCAGCAGTTCCGTCGGGGGGGCATACAATGAGCAGTTCTTC.

V usage is TRBV9 and J usage is TRBJ2-3; 12 nucleotides agree with TRBD2. The V segment lost 1 base and the J segment 5 bases; nucleotides outside the gene matches: 11. Per germline, CDR1 SGDLS and CDR2 YYNGEE. CDR3 length equals 18 residues. The CDR3: CASSVTLPSGRAQDTQYF. The CDR3 nucleotides read TGTGCCAGCAGCGTAACCCTCCCTAGCGGGAGGGCCCAAGATACGCAGTATTTT.

The J gene is TRBJ2-2, the V gene TRBV7-9; D is perhaps TRBD1 or TRBD2 (6 bases each). V dropped 0 bases and J dropped 3 bases, with 14 bases sitting between them. The CDR3 totals 17 residues. The germline V gene has CDR1 SEHNR and CDR2 FQNEAQ (reference sequence). Here the CDR3 DNA reads TGTGCCAGCAGCTTAGCGCTCGGGGGCGCGGACACCGGGGAGCTGTTTTTT. Its translation is CASSLALGGADTGELFF.

The sample holds a few counts of this clone. The chain uses TRBV4-1 and TRBJ2-3; D is undetermined. CDR3 length: 16 residues. Trimming stripped 0 bases from V and 6 bases from J, with 16 bases between. CDR1 and CDR2 from the germline V gene are MGHRA and YSYEKL. CDR3 amino acids: CASSQDAILIWDTQYF. As DNA, the CDR3 is TGCGCCAGCAGCCAAGACGCCATACTTATATGGGATACGCAGTATTTT.

The chain uses TRBV5-1 and TRBJ1-4; a weak D match, TRBD1 (5 bases). V lost 5 bases, J lost 8 bases, and 10 bases lay in between. The germline V gene has CDR1 SGHRS and CDR2 YFSETQ. The CDR3 totals 12 residues. CDR3 in DNA: TGCGCCAGCAGTATATGGGGCGAAAAACTGTTTTTT. Protein sequence: CASSIWGEKLFF. Using reference TRBV5-1 and TRBJ1-4 for the parts outside the CDR3, the full variable domain is KAGVTQTPRYLIKTRGQQVTLSCSPISGHRSVSWYQQTPGQGLQFLFEYFSETQRNKGNFPGRFSGRQFSNSRSEMNVSTLELGDSALYLCASSIWGEKLFFGSGTQLSVL.

The V and J genes are TRBV28 and TRBJ2-7; 9 nucleotides agree with TRBD2. Germline trimming cut 8 bases from V and 0 bases from J; bases unmatched to any gene: 8. The CDR3 has 15 amino acids. Germline loops: CDR1 MDHEN, CDR2 SYDVKM. The CDR3 loop reads CASEEREVPSYEQYF. The DNA of the CDR3 is TGTGCCAGCGAGGAGCGGGAGGTTCCCTCCTACGAGCAGTACTTC.

The J gene is TRBJ2-1, the V gene TRBV27, with D tentatively TRBD1 or TRBD2 (5 bases each). The CDR3 is made up of 19 amino acids. Germline V lookup: CDR1 MNHEY, CDR2 SMNVEV (reference sequence). V shed 5 bases and J shed 2 bases, with 25 bases lying between them. The CDR3 here is CASSTYLPREGETYNEQFF. The CDR3 nucleotides read TGTGCCAGCAGTACCTACCTCCCCCGGGAAGGGGAAACCTACAATGAGCAGTTCTTC.

V gene TRBV19 combines with J gene TRBJ2-2; the D gene is possibly TRBD1 (5 bases). The CDR3 contains 17 residues. CDR1 and CDR2 from the germline V gene are LNHDA and SQIVND (reference sequence). The V end was cut by 4 bases, the J end by 2 bases, with 17 bases between. In nucleotides, the CDR3 is TGTGCCAGTAGTAAGCCCCCCGCAGGGTCCAACACCGGGGAGCTGTTTTTT. Its translation is CASSKPPAGSNTGELFF.

The CDR3 loop reads CASSEAGANVLTF. CDR3 nucleotides: TGTGCCAGCAGTGAAGCTGGGGCCAACGTCCTGACTTTC. The chain recombines TRBV6-1 with TRBJ2-6; D is ambiguous. Germline CDR1 is MNHNS and CDR2 is SASEGT. The CDR3 has 13 amino acids. V gave up 0 bases and J gave up 3 bases, with 0 bases separating them.

V is TRBV19 and J is TRBJ2-5; TRBD2 is a possible D gene (5 bases). V dropped 0 bases and J dropped 3 bases, with 11 bases sitting between them. This CDR3 contains 15 residues. CDR1 and CDR2 from the germline V gene are LNHDA and SQIVND (reference sequence). The DNA for the CDR3 is TGTGCCAGTAGTATAGATCGGGCGGGCAAAGAGACCCAGTACTTC. It specifies CASSIDRAGKETQYF.

The chain links TRBV14 to TRBJ1-5; D unclear. Per the germline V gene, CDR1 is SGHDN and CDR2 is FVKESK. V was cut by 4 bases and J by 9 bases, with 13 bases left in between. The CDR3 extends over 13 amino acids. DNA of the CDR3: TGTGCCAGCAGCCCCACACTAGCAGGGCCCCAGCATTTT. It encodes CASSPTLAGPQHF.

The rearrangement joins TRBV28 to TRBJ2-1, with D perhaps matching TRBD2 (5 bases). The CDR3 sequence is 14 residues long. Germline V gene lookup returns CDR1 MDHEN and CDR2 SYDVKM. V shed 5 bases and J shed 6 bases, with 14 bases lying between them. As DNA, the CDR3 is TGTGCCAGCAGTCCCCAGCTAGCCGGCAATGAGCAGTTCTTC. Protein sequence: CASSPQLAGNEQFF.

The gene calls are TRBV7-9 and TRBJ2-7; D is undetermined. V lost 5 bases and J lost 3, with 5 bases in between. The CDR3 extends over 11 amino acids. Germline V gene data show CDR1 as SEHNR and CDR2 as FQNEAQ (reference sequence). CDR3 DNA sequence: TGTGCCAGCAGCCCAGGCTACGAGCAGTACTTC. It translates to CASSPGYEQYF.

The sample holds a few counts of this clone. This chain connects TRBV4-2 to TRBJ2-1; 7 nucleotides agree with TRBD2. J was trimmed by 7 bases and V by 1 base; bases with no gene match: 7. Germline V lookup: CDR1 LGHNA, CDR2 YNFKEQ. The CDR3 has 15 residues. The CDR3 loop reads CASSQAEGGPNEQFF. The CDR3 DNA is TGTGCCAGCAGCCAAGCGGAGGGAGGGCCGAATGAGCAGTTCTTC.